The 2 T cell receptor beta chains below all came from one sample that was sequenced in a study of T cells after yellow fever vaccination. From the 5' RACE reads, TCRdb called clonotypes with MiXCR, one entry per CDR3 protein. Of hundreds of thousands of distinct CDR3 sequences in the sample, roughly 14% were seen once. The source material was PBMCs, sampled on the day of the yellow fever booster vaccination. These receptors all come from a man aged 30-40 years who received the YFV17D yellow fever vaccine.

This clonotype was seen a handful of times. The chain is built from TRBV5-1 and TRBJ2-1; perhaps TRBD1 as D (6 bases). The CDR3 is made up of 14 amino acids. V was shortened by 2 bases and J by 5 bases, with 11 bases between the two germline ends. CDR1 is SGHRS and CDR2 is YFSETQ in the germline V gene. In DNA, the CDR3 is TGCGCCAGCAGCTTTCCAGGGGACCACAATGAGCAGTTCTTC. It translates to CASSFPGDHNEQFF.

This clonotype was observed a few times. V gene TRBV20-1 combines with J gene TRBJ1-4; perhaps TRBD1 as D (5 bases). Trimming left V 3 bases short and J 6 bases short, with 5 bases between. The CDR3 sequence is 11 residues long. Germline values: CDR1 DFQATT, CDR2 SNEGSKA (reference sequence). CDR3 bases: TGCAGTGCTAGGACAGATGAAAAACTGTTTTTT. It yields the protein CSARTDEKLFF.